One and the same sample provided the 26 T cell receptor beta chains below, sequenced in a study of shared clonotypes between healthy human individuals. Profiled with immunoSEQ multiplex PCR; TCRdb holds only in-frame clones, not every one. The repertoire holds 600,000 to 750,000 clones, with about 90% as singletons. Input material: memory CD8+ T cells from PBMCs. The sample's subset: CD45RO+ cells pooled with CCR7-negative TemRA cells. These receptors were taken from a man between 18 and 29 years old in good health. Some clones in this sample may be carry-over from other donors' samples.

This sequence joins TRBV4-2 and TRBJ2-6; D is tentatively TRBD1 or TRBD2 (6 bases each). The CDR3 spans 19 residues. Trimming left V 3 bases short and J 0 bases short, with 18 bases between. Looked up from germline, CDR1 is LGHNA and CDR2 is YNFKEQ. As DNA, the CDR3 is TGTGCCAGCAGCCACACCCGGGACACGGGAGACTCTGGGGCCAACGTCCTGACTTTC. Translated, it gives CASSHTRDTGDSGANVLTF.

This chain connects TRBV2 to TRBJ2-5; tentative D call: TRBD2 (6 bases). CDR1 SNHLY and CDR2 FYNNEI come from the germline V gene. The germline V and J ends were trimmed by 9 bases and 5 bases, with 19 bases remaining between them. This CDR3 has 14 residues. CDR3 bases: TGTGCCAGTTCGGGACTCCTTATAGGGGAGACCCAGTACTTC. Protein: CASSGLLIGETQYF. Together with reference TRBV2 and TRBJ2-5, the CDR3 gives the full variable domain: EPEVTQTPSHQVTQMGQEVILRCVPISNHLYFYWYRQILGQKVEFLVSFYNNEISEKSEIFDDQFSVERPDGSNFTLKIRSTKLEDSAMYFCASSGLLIGETQYFGPGTRLLVL.

The chain uses TRBV11-2 and TRBJ1-3; tentative D call: TRBD1 (5 bases). Looked up from germline, CDR1 is SGHAT and CDR2 is FQNNGV. V was shortened by 2 bases and J by 7 bases, with 12 bases between the two germline ends. The CDR3 has 14 residues. CDR3: CASSLSLGGNTIYF. CDR3 nucleotides: TGTGCCAGCAGCTTATCGCTCGGGGGGAACACCATATATTTT. Based on the CDR3 plus reference TRBV11-2 and TRBJ1-3, the full variable domain is EAGVAQSPRYKIIEKRQSVAFWCNPISGHATLYWYQQILGQGPKLLIQFQNNGVVDDSQLPKDRFSAERLKGVDSTLKIQPAKLEDSAVYLCASSLSLGGNTIYFGEGSWLTVV.

The V and J genes are TRBV5-4 and TRBJ2-1, with 7 bases matching TRBD1. V was clipped by 4 bases and J by 15 bases; unmatched bases: 10. Germline V gives CDR1 SGHNT, CDR2 YYREEE (reference sequence). The CDR3 is made up of 12 amino acids. The CDR3 loop reads CASSLDREFGFF. The CDR3 coding sequence is TGTGCCAGCAGCCTTGACAGGGAATTTGGGTTCTTC.

The chain couples TRBV9 to TRBJ2-1, with TRBD2 as a possible D gene (6 bases). V was shortened by 6 bases and J by 4 bases, with 26 bases between the two germline ends. There are 18 residues in the CDR3. Per the germline V gene, CDR1 is SGDLS and CDR2 is YYNGEE. The DNA for the CDR3 is TGTGCCAGCAACGAGGAGGGGACGGAGATTCCCCAATACAATGAGCAGTTCTTC. Translation: CASNEEGTEIPQYNEQFF.

The gene calls are TRBV4-3 and TRBJ2-1, with 9 bases aligning to TRBD2. Trimming removed 4 bases from V and 10 bases from J; junction bases left unmatched: 5. Germline V gene sequence: CDR1 LGHNA, CDR2 YSLEER. The CDR3 is made up of 13 amino acids. CDR3 residues: CASSLKAGGEQFF. The CDR3, as DNA: TGCGCCAGCAGCCTAAAAGCGGGAGGCGAGCAGTTCTTC.

The chain combines TRBV25-1 with TRBJ2-5; D is undetermined. This CDR3 is 16 amino acids long. V lost 3 bases, J lost 5 bases, and 19 bases lay in between. From germline, CDR1 is MGHDK and CDR2 SYGVNS. The CDR3 nucleotides read TGTGCCAGCAGTGAGGAAACCACCGTACCTGGGGAGACCCAGTACTTC. Translated, it gives CASSEETTVPGETQYF.

The sample holds a few counts of this clone. Additional DNA sequences in this sample encode the identical CDR3. V is TRBV4-3 and J is TRBJ2-1, with 10 bases fitting TRBD2. The V gene's germline CDR1 is LGHNA and CDR2 YSLEER. The CDR3 has 15 amino acids. J lost 4 bases, V lost 1 base, and 1 base had no gene match. This CDR3 reads CASSQGTSGYNEQFF. As DNA, the CDR3 is TGCGCCAGCAGCCAAGGGACTAGCGGATACAATGAGCAGTTCTTC.

This clone was counted a single time. This chain joins TRBV27 and TRBJ1-1; no firm D call. V dropped 7 bases and J dropped 3 bases, with 18 bases sitting between them. Germline CDR1 is MNHEY and CDR2 is SMNVEV (reference sequence). This CDR3 region has 15 residues. CDR3 residues: CASTRAGLWDTEAFF. The CDR3 bases are TGTGCCAGCACGAGGGCCGGTCTCTGGGACACTGAAGCTTTCTTT.

This sequence joins TRBV7-9 and TRBJ2-7, with a tentative D call TRBD1 (5 bases). This CDR3 contains 15 residues. The germline CDR1 and CDR2 sequences are SEHNR and FQNEAQ (reference sequence). Trimming left V 4 bases short and J 3 bases short, with 16 bases between. CDR3: CASSSQSGHVYEQYF. In DNA form, the CDR3 reads TGTGCCAGCAGCTCACAATCCGGACATGTCTACGAGCAGTACTTC.

The genes are TRBV5-6 and TRBJ2-7; D is unclear. The germline CDR1 and CDR2 sequences are SGHDT and YYEEEE. Trimming removed 2 bases from V and 0 bases from J, with 9 bases in between. The CDR3 is 14 amino acids. In DNA form, the CDR3 reads TGTGCCAGCAGCTTTTGGTTGCGCTCCTACGAGCAGTACTTC. Amino acids: CASSFWLRSYEQYF.

The chain recombines TRBV4-1 with TRBJ2-6; D gene unclear. This CDR3 has 16 amino acids. The V end was cut by 3 bases, the J end by 2 bases, with 11 bases between. CDR1 MGHRA and CDR2 YSYEKL come from the germline V gene. The CDR3 DNA follows: TGCGCCAGCAGCCACGAAAGGCTTCCTGGGGCCAACGTCCTGACTTTC. Protein product: CASSHERLPGANVLTF.

The chain's CDR3 is CASSSGEQFF. CDR3 nucleotide sequence: TGCGCCAGCAGCTCGGGTGAGCAGTTCTTC. The gene calls are TRBV5-1 and TRBJ2-1; D is undetermined. From germline, CDR1 is SGHRS and CDR2 YFSETQ. Trimming left V 3 bases short and J 9 bases short, with 4 bases between. This CDR3 has 10 residues.

The chain employs TRBV11-2 and TRBJ1-1, with D possibly being TRBD1 (6 bases). Trimming stripped 5 bases from V and 1 base from J, with 20 bases between. CDR1 and CDR2 (germline): SGHAT, FQNNGV. This CDR3 region has 17 residues. The CDR3 spells CASSPGSWGAGNTEAFF. In nucleotides, the CDR3 is TGTGCCAGCAGCCCCGGTTCTTGGGGGGCTGGGAACACTGAAGCTTTCTTT.

The chain is built from TRBV4-3 and TRBJ1-3, with a tentative D call TRBD1 (6 bases). The CDR3 loop spans 17 amino acids. Germline-derived CDR1 and CDR2 are LGHNA and YSLEER. Trimming shortened V by 0 bases and J by 0 bases, and 12 bases separated the two germline ends. The CDR3 nucleotides are TGCGCCAGCAGCCAAGATCATCCAGGGGCCTCTGGAAACACCATATATTTT. Protein sequence: CASSQDHPGASGNTIYF.

The chain has TRBV6-5 and TRBJ2-5; 12 positions agree with TRBD1. The CDR3 has 15 residues. Germline trimming cut 4 bases from V and 5 bases from J; bases unmatched to any gene: 5. CDR1 and CDR2 (germline): MNHEY, SVGAGI. The CDR3 here is CASSFRDRGRETQYF. The CDR3 nucleotides are TGTGCCAGCAGTTTCCGGGACAGGGGGCGGGAGACCCAGTACTTC.

The chain has TRBV27 and TRBJ1-1; D is ambiguous. This CDR3 has 16 residues. Germline V gene lookup returns CDR1 MNHEY and CDR2 SMNVEV (reference sequence). Trimming took 4 bases from V and 0 from J, leaving 15 bases between them. CDR3 nucleotides: TGTGCCAGCAGTTCCCGAACCACCCGGCTGAACACTGAAGCTTTCTTT. Translating it yields CASSSRTTRLNTEAFF.

This chain links TRBV4-1 with TRBJ2-7; weak D call: TRBD1 (6 bases). Germline CDR1 is MGHRA and CDR2 is YSYEKL. This CDR3 contains 14 residues. The germline V and J ends were trimmed by 1 base and 5 bases, with 12 bases remaining between them. The CDR3 protein is CASSQVTGSDEQYF. The CDR3 DNA reads TGCGCCAGCAGCCAAGTTACAGGGTCAGACGAGCAGTACTTC.

V gene TRBV7-9 combines with J gene TRBJ1-4; no clear D. V lost 6 bases and J 0 bases, leaving 14 bases between the germline ends. The CDR3 contains 16 residues. CDR1 and CDR2 from the germline V gene are SEHNR and FQNEAQ (reference sequence). Here the CDR3 reads CASSPTKGTTNEKLFF. In DNA form, the CDR3 reads TGTGCCAGCAGTCCTACCAAAGGGACAACTAATGAAAAACTGTTTTTT.

The rearrangement uses TRBV7-9 and TRBJ2-7; maybe TRBD2 (6 bases). This CDR3 is built from 15 residues. Trimming removed 2 bases at V and 2 bases at J, with 13 bases between. In germline, CDR1 is SEHNR, CDR2 FQNEAQ (reference sequence). CDR3 in DNA: TGTGCCAGCAGCTTACGGTCGGGAGACCCCTACGAGCAGTACTTC. This translates into CASSLRSGDPYEQYF.

V and J are TRBV19 and TRBJ2-1; D not certain. V was clipped by 4 bases and J by 7 bases, with 11 bases between them. The CDR3 length is 13 residues. Per germline, CDR1 LNHDA and CDR2 SQIVND (reference sequence). CDR3 nucleotide sequence: TGTGCCAGTAGTACCCTTCTTGGGAATGAGCAGTTCTTC. Its translation is CASSTLLGNEQFF. Full variable domain (rest looked up from reference TRBV19 and TRBJ2-1): DGGITQSPKYLFRKEGQNVTLSCEQNLNHDAMYWYRQDPGQGLRLIYYSQIVNDFQKGDIAEGYSVSREKKESFPLTVTSAQKNPTAFYLCASSTLLGNEQFFGPGTRLTVL.

This chain connects TRBV28 to TRBJ2-1, with TRBD2 matching over 8 bases. J lost 7 bases, V lost 3 bases, and 8 bases had no gene match. CDR3 length equals 15 residues. CDR1 is MDHEN, CDR2 SYDVKM, per germline. The CDR3 DNA follows: TGTGCCAGCAGTTTCGGACGGGTAGCGGGGAATGAGCAGTTCTTC. Encoded protein: CASSFGRVAGNEQFF. Full variable domain (outside the CDR3, taken from reference TRBV28 and TRBJ2-1): DVKVTQSSRYLVKRTGEKVFLECVQDMDHENMFWYRQDPGLGLRLIYFSYDVKMKEKGDIPEGYSVSREKKERFSLILESASTNQTSMYLCASSFGRVAGNEQFFGPGTRLTVL.

CDR3 region: CASEGQSSNQPQHF. The CDR3 DNA follows: TGTGCCAGCGAAGGACAGTCGAGCAATCAGCCCCAGCATTTT. This chain joins TRBV2 and TRBJ1-5, with D possibly TRBD1 on 6 matching bases. The germline V and J ends were trimmed by 8 bases and 1 base, with 12 bases remaining between them. The CDR3 has 14 amino acids. Per germline, CDR1 SNHLY and CDR2 FYNNEI.

This rearrangement joins TRBV18 to TRBJ2-7, with D uncertain. The CDR3 has 14 residues. V lost 0 bases, J lost 2 bases, and 8 bases lay in between. Per germline, CDR1 KGHSH and CDR2 LQKENI. The CDR3 DNA reads TGTGCCAGCTCACCACCGGACGGACCCTACGAGCAGTACTTC. It is translated as CASSPPDGPYEQYF.

This clone has ten or more counts. This chain connects TRBV5-8 to TRBJ1-3; no reliable D call. This CDR3 has 14 residues. Germline CDR1 and CDR2: SGHTS and YDEGEE. V gave up 0 bases and J gave up 0 bases, with 4 bases separating them. This chain's CDR3 is CASSLAASGNTIYF. The DNA for the CDR3 is TGTGCCAGCAGCTTGGCCGCCTCTGGAAACACCATATATTTT.

V gene TRBV29-1 combines with J gene TRBJ2-5; possibly TRBD2 for D (7 bases). Per germline, CDR1 SQVTM and CDR2 ANQGSEA. V was trimmed by 0 bases and J by 6 bases, leaving 14 bases between them. The CDR3 totals 14 residues. The CDR3 protein is CSVEDLGGGKTQYF. The CDR3 DNA sequence: TGCAGCGTTGAAGATCTTGGCGGGGGCAAGACCCAGTACTTC.